This TCR beta chain stems from a study of beta chain features in type 1 diabetes. Notes on the study in general: Naive, central memory and Treg TCRB repertoires seemed to resemble each other more closely in patients than they did in healthy donors.

Expressed TCRB transcripts were sequenced because the entire RNA isolate underwent reverse transcription. Sequencing was performed with immunoSEQ multiplex PCR; in TCRdb, only in-frame clones are kept and a portion is missing. Here the sample spans around 160,000 clones, under 60% being singletons. Germline CDR1 and CDR2: SGHNT and YYREEE (reference sequence). J gave up 2 bases and V 7 bases, and 10 bases lay outside the gene matches. The CDR3 length is 15 residues. With respect to this clone: Antigen specificity is unknown.

V and J are TRBV5-4 and TRBJ2-5, with 8 bases identical to TRBD1. The sequenced sample consisted of Tregs from blood. This clonotype originated in a man aged 18 to 29 in good health. The CDR3 sequence is CASSPRTGQQETQYF. DNA for the CDR3: TGTGCCAGCTCCCCCAGGACAGGGCAACAAGAGACCCAGTACTTC.